The 8 T cell receptor beta chains presented below share a single source sample, sequenced in a study of post-analysis software for immune sequencing data. Points from the study as a whole: Patients had higher frequencies than controls of five TRBV segments, including TRBV5-6, TRBV5-1 and TRBV20-1.

cDNA libraries of TCR beta carried unique molecular identifiers. TCRdb used MiXCR to reprocess the PCR reads, holding one entry per CDR3 protein. There are 700,000 to 900,000 distinct CDR3 sequences in the sample; 46% occur only once, and 4.9% lies in the top ten. No antigen has been assigned to these receptors. Sequenced input: blood. The receptor set was obtained from a girl aged 10 to 17 with multiple sclerosis.

This clonotype was counted a few times. The chain joins TRBV11-2 to TRBJ2-5, with D possibly being TRBD2 (5 bases). The CDR3 runs 14 residues. CDR1 and CDR2 (germline): SGHAT, FQNNGV. The V and J ends lost 5 bases and 11 bases respectively, with 21 bases between them. The CDR3: CASSPAGSALGQYF. The DNA of the CDR3 is TGTGCCAGCAGCCCCGCGGGCAGCGCACTGGGGCAGTACTTC.

J is TRBJ1-1 and V is TRBV20-1; D possibly corresponds to TRBD1 (5 bases). The germline gives CDR1 DFQATT, CDR2 SNEGSKA (reference sequence). Trimming took 5 bases from V and 6 from J, leaving 19 bases between them. The CDR3 has 14 amino acids. The CDR3 protein is CSASPRGGRPEAFF. The CDR3 DNA reads TGCAGTGCTTCCCCCCGGGGGGGGAGGCCTGAAGCTTTCTTT.

Only a few counts were recorded for this clonotype. The gene calls are TRBV7-2 and TRBJ1-2; D not resolved. The germline V gene encodes CDR1 SGHTA and CDR2 FQGNSA. The CDR3 extends over 14 amino acids. Trimming took off 1 base at V and 5 bases at J, with 11 bases between the two ends. CDR3 residues: CASSLGLGSYGYTF. CDR3 DNA: TGTGCCAGCAGCTTAGGCCTGGGAAGTTATGGCTACACCTTC.

There are a few counts of this clonotype. The chain couples TRBV29-1 to TRBJ2-1; either TRBD1 or TRBD2 may supply D (5 bases each). There are 13 residues in the CDR3. Germline CDR1 and CDR2: SQVTM and ANQGSEA. Trimming took off 7 bases at V and 10 bases at J, with 20 bases between the two ends. The CDR3 reads CSAAWGPSSEQFF. CDR3 DNA sequence: TGCAGCGCCGCCTGGGGCCCTAGCAGCGAGCAGTTCTTC.

This clonotype was seen more than once but under ten times. The V gene is TRBV5-5, the J gene TRBJ1-1; D unresolved. Between the trimmed V and J ends, which lost 3 bases and 3 bases, there was a span of 9 bases. There are 13 residues in the CDR3. Germline V gene lookup returns CDR1 SGHKS and CDR2 YYEKEE (reference sequence). CDR3 in DNA: TGTGCCAGCAGCTCCTCGGCGGACACTGAAGCTTTCTTT. It is translated as CASSSSADTEAFF.

The chain links TRBV24-1 to TRBJ2-5; D gene ambiguous. The length of the CDR3 is 14 residues. With 5 bases removed from V and 2 bases from J, the gap between germline ends came to 11 bases. Germline V gene data show CDR1 as KGHDR and CDR2 as SFDVKD. The CDR3 loop reads CATSVGVSQETQYF. CDR3 coding DNA: TGTGCCACCAGTGTTGGAGTTTCTCAAGAGACCCAGTACTTC.

V is TRBV7-9 and J is TRBJ1-1, with 9 bases matching TRBD1. This CDR3 spans 15 amino acids. Per the germline V gene, CDR1 is SEHNR and CDR2 is FQNEAQ (reference sequence). Unmatched junction bases numbered 3, after V lost 1 base and J lost 3 bases. CDR3 nucleotides: TGTGCCAGCAGCTTAGTGGGACAGGGATACACTGAAGCTTTCTTT. It encodes CASSLVGQGYTEAFF.

The table lists this clonotype with a few counts. The chain carries TRBV5-1 and TRBJ1-1; D unclear. The CDR3 covers 13 residues. The V gene's germline CDR1 is SGHRS and CDR2 YFSETQ. Between the trimmed V and J ends, which lost 1 base and 1 base, there was a span of 5 bases. CDR3 DNA sequence: TGCGCCAGCAGCTTGCGGTCGAACACTGAAGCTTTCTTT. Translated: CASSLRSNTEAFF. Full variable domain (outside the CDR3, taken from reference TRBV5-1 and TRBJ1-1): KAGVTQTPRYLIKTRGQQVTLSCSPISGHRSVSWYQQTPGQGLQFLFEYFSETQRNKGNFPGRFSGRQFSNSRSEMNVSTLELGDSALYLCASSLRSNTEAFFGQGTRLTVV.